These 25 T cell receptor beta chains came from one sample sequenced in a study of regulatory T cells in long-lasting Graves disease. Building the TCR beta libraries relied on iRepertoire HTBI primers, and CDR3 regions underwent Arm-PCR. TCRdb re-derived calls from the multiplex PCR reads in MiXCR, one entry per CDR3 protein. The profile shows around 250,000 distinct CDR3 sequences, about 17% of them singletons. Time point in this sample: newly diagnosed GD, antithyroid drugs for less than 3 months. Making the TCR library involved RNA that had been extracted from PBMCs. Another study also made use of these data, one on T cells in Graves' hyperthyroidism and ophthalmopathy.

Source: peripheral blood mononuclear cells (PBMCs), taken at new diagnosis, from a patient treated with antithyroid drugs. All receptors derive from a woman aged 25 to 39 with Graves disease.

The V call is TRBV12-3 or TRBV12-4, the J call TRBJ2-7; no clear D gene. V lost 2 bases and J 2 bases, leaving 10 bases between the germline ends. The CDR3 totals 14 residues. CDR3 amino acids: CASSLRHGPYEQYF. The CDR3 coding sequence is TGTGCCAGCAGTTTACGGCACGGGCCCTACGAGCAGTACTTC.

In this sample, this clonotype turned up many times. This chain uses TRBV6-1 with TRBJ1-1; D unresolved. V was cut by 2 bases and J by 2 bases, with 12 bases left in between. The CDR3 length is 15 residues. The germline V gene encodes CDR1 MNHNS and CDR2 SASEGT. The CDR3 spells CASSEPWAANTEAFF. The DNA for the CDR3 is TGTGCCAGCAGTGAACCCTGGGCCGCTAACACTGAAGCTTTCTTT.

This clonotype was detected ten times or more. As DNA, the CDR3 is TGCAGCGCAAAGGAGCGGGGGGTCTACAATGAGCAGTTCTTC. Its protein is CSAKERGVYNEQFF. The chain joins TRBV20-1 to TRBJ2-1; the match to TRBD2 covers 9 bases. CDR1 and CDR2 from the germline V gene are DFQATT and SNEGSKA (reference sequence). The CDR3 extends over 14 amino acids.

This clonotype came up many times. V and J are TRBV7-8 and TRBJ1-1, with TRBD1 as a possible D gene (5 bases). The germline CDR1 and CDR2 sequences are SGHVS and FQNEAQ. V was shortened by 5 bases and J by 3 bases, with 10 bases between the two germline ends. The CDR3 loop spans 13 amino acids. The CDR3 DNA reads TGTGCCAGCAGCCACGGGGCCCACACTGAAGCTTTCTTT. Protein sequence: CASSHGAHTEAFF.

For this clonotype: With only one base between it and a far larger clone, this is likely a read error. The genes are TRBV7-2 and TRBJ2-1; 8 positions agree with TRBD1. Germline CDR1 SGHTA, CDR2 FQGNSA. There are 13 residues in the CDR3. The CDR3 region has the DNA TGTGCCAGCAGGGACAGGGTCAACAATGGGCAGTTCTTC. Protein sequence: CASRDRVNNGQFF.

In its sample, this clonotype was seen many times. The rearrangement uses TRBV20-1 and TRBJ2-2, with TRBD2 identical over 8 bases. The CDR3 runs 14 residues. Germline V gene data show CDR1 as DFQATT and CDR2 as SNEGSKA (reference sequence). With V trimmed by 2 bases and J by 4 bases, 3 bases remained unmatched. CDR3 DNA sequence: TGCAGTGCTAGAATAGCGGGAACCACCGGGGAGCTGTTTTTT. The encoded protein is CSARIAGTTGELFF.

This clonotype was picked up many times. The rearrangement links TRBV5-5 to TRBJ2-3; D is undetermined. The CDR3 spans 12 residues. Germline V gene sequence: CDR1 SGHKS, CDR2 YYEKEE (reference sequence). Trimming shortened V by 3 bases and J by 4 bases, and 6 bases separated the two germline ends. CDR3 loop: CASSSESDTQYF. CDR3 bases: TGTGCCAGCAGCTCGGAGTCAGATACGCAGTATTTT.

There are many counts of this clonotype. J is TRBJ1-1 and V is TRBV11-1; TRBD1 matches at 7 bases. The ends lost 7 bases at V and 7 bases at J; junction bases unmatched: 12. Germline loops: CDR1 SGHAT, CDR2 FQDESV (reference sequence). This CDR3 has 14 residues. The CDR3 spells CASTPAGTEIEAFF. For the CDR3, the DNA is TGTGCCAGCACCCCTGCTGGGACAGAAATTGAAGCTTTCTTT. Together with reference TRBV11-1 and TRBJ1-1, the CDR3 gives the full variable domain: EAEVAQSPRYKITEKSQAVAFWCDPISGHATLYWYRQILGQGPELLVQFQDESVVDDSQLPKDRFSAERLKGVDSTLKIQPAELGDSAMYLCASTPAGTEIEAFFGQGTRLTVV.

This clonotype occurred many times. The genes are TRBV18 and TRBJ1-2; 8 bases are a match to TRBD1. The germline V gene encodes CDR1 KGHSH and CDR2 LQKENI. This CDR3 contains 16 residues. J gave up 8 bases and V 4 bases, and 15 bases lay outside the gene matches. CDR3 protein: CASSLRTTGDTRGYTF. DNA for the CDR3: TGTGCCAGCTCACTAAGGACGACAGGGGATACCCGGGGCTACACCTTC.

The gene calls are TRBV13 and TRBJ2-1; TRBD2 matches 11 bases. V lost 5 bases and J lost 7; bases outside the gene matches: 13. CDR1 is PRHDT, CDR2 FYEKMQ, per germline (reference sequence). There are 17 residues in the CDR3. This CDR3 reads CASSDPSGGHLVNEQFF. In DNA form, the CDR3 reads TGTGCCAGCAGCGACCCTAGCGGGGGGCACCTAGTAAATGAGCAGTTCTTC.

This clonotype was seen ten or more times. The genes are TRBV27 and TRBJ1-2, with a tentative D call TRBD1 (6 bases). The V end was cut by 3 bases, the J end by 7 bases, with 12 bases between. The CDR3 has 13 residues. Germline CDR1 and CDR2: MNHEY and SMNVEV (reference sequence). In nucleotides, the CDR3 is TGTGCCAGCAGTTTCGGGGGGCTGAGTGGCTACACCTTC. Amino acids: CASSFGGLSGYTF.

This clonotype appeared many times. The chain combines TRBV7-9 with TRBJ2-3, with 9 nucleotides matching TRBD2. CDR1 is SEHNR and CDR2 is FQNEAQ in the germline V gene (reference sequence). Unmatched junction bases numbered 1, after V lost 2 bases and J lost 4 bases. This CDR3 region has 14 residues. In DNA, the CDR3 is TGTGCCAGCAGCTTAACTAGCGGGTCAGATACGCAGTATTTT. Protein sequence: CASSLTSGSDTQYF.

The table lists this clonotype with many counts. The CDR3 DNA follows: TGCGCCAGCAGCTTGGTTGGAGCCTCTGGAAACACCATATATTTT. Translating gives CASSLVGASGNTIYF. V and J are TRBV5-1 and TRBJ1-3; no clear D gene. Looked up from germline, CDR1 is SGHRS and CDR2 is YFSETQ. V was pared by 0 bases and J by 0 bases, with 7 bases between. The CDR3 runs to 15 residues.

This clonotype was detected many times. The gene calls are TRBV3-1 and TRBJ1-2; tentative D call: TRBD1 (5 bases). Deletions cut 0 bases from V and 5 bases from J, with 16 bases between. There are 16 residues in the CDR3. CDR1 and CDR2 from the germline V gene are LGHDT and YNNKEL (reference sequence). The CDR3, as DNA: TGTGCCAGCAGCCAAGATCAAGGGACCAGTCTTTATGGCTACACCTTC. Translated: CASSQDQGTSLYGYTF.

This clonotype was seen a few times. V gene TRBV20-1 combines with J gene TRBJ1-6; D gene unclear. The CDR3 has 12 amino acids. CDR1 and CDR2 (germline): DFQATT, SNEGSKA (reference sequence). Trimming took 5 bases from V and 6 from J, leaving 8 bases between them. CDR3 bases: TGCAGTGCTCTGGGAGGTAATTCACCCCTCCACTTT. This sequence encodes CSALGGNSPLHF.

This clonotype was recorded at least ten times. J is TRBJ1-5 and V is TRBV29-1, with D unresolved. The CDR3 covers 13 residues. The germline gives CDR1 SQVTM, CDR2 ANQGSEA. Trimming shortened V by 4 bases and J by 4 bases, and 11 bases separated the two germline ends. The CDR3 reads CSVGWGGNQPQHF. CDR3 in DNA: TGCAGCGTTGGGTGGGGAGGGAATCAGCCCCAGCATTTT.

This clonotype was picked up many times. A read error may explain this, as a much larger clone is one base away. V gene TRBV2 combines with J gene TRBJ2-7; either TRBD1 or TRBD2 may fit D (5 bases each). The CDR3 consists of 13 residues. Trimming removed 6 bases from V and 3 bases from J, with 12 bases in between. The germline gives CDR1 SNHLY, CDR2 FYNNEI. CDR3 loop: CASSRGTRYEQYF. For the CDR3, the DNA is TGTGCCAGCAGCCGGGGCACCCGCTACGAGCAGTACTTC.

As to this clonotype: The conserved closing phenylalanine or tryptophan is absent in this CDR3, likely reflecting a read error. The chain is built from TRBV7-9 and TRBJ1-4; maybe TRBD1 (6 bases). Trimming left V 5 bases short and J 8 bases short, with 15 bases between. The CDR3 sequence is 14 residues long. Germline V gene data show CDR1 as SEHNR and CDR2 as FQNEAQ (reference sequence). The CDR3 spells CASSKVGAGEKLFL. DNA for the CDR3: TGTGCCAGCAGCAAGGTGGGGGCCGGCGAAAAACTGTTTCTT.

In this sample, this clonotype turned up many times. The chain is built from TRBV27 and TRBJ2-1; 14 nucleotides align to TRBD2. V was pared by 6 bases and J by 14 bases, with 9 bases of the junction left unmatched. This CDR3 spans 14 amino acids. Germline values: CDR1 MNHEY, CDR2 SMNVEV (reference sequence). CDR3 residues: CASRAGLAGAAEFF. The CDR3 DNA follows: TGTGCCAGCAGAGCGGGACTAGCGGGGGCCGCGGAGTTCTTC.

This clonotype was seen at least ten times. V is TRBV5-6 and J is TRBJ2-7; a possible D gene is TRBD1 (6 bases). V was clipped by 4 bases and J by 2 bases, with 19 bases between them. The CDR3 extends over 16 amino acids. Germline assignment: CDR1 SGHDT and CDR2 YYEEEE. The CDR3: CASSLTRQAAAYEQYF. In DNA, the CDR3 is TGTGCCAGCAGCCTAACTAGACAGGCCGCGGCCTACGAGCAGTACTTC.

This clonotype was recorded many times. The V gene is TRBV18, the J gene TRBJ2-1; no reliable D call. This CDR3 has 13 residues. Germline CDR1 KGHSH, CDR2 LQKENI. Trimming took off 0 bases at V and 8 bases at J, with 8 bases between the two ends. CDR3 nucleotides: TGTGCCAGCTCACCACCGTCGGCCGATGAGCAGTTCTTC. It is translated as CASSPPSADEQFF.

Ten or more counts support this clonotype. CDR3 coding DNA: TGTGCCATCAGTGAGATTTCCTGGAATGGCTACACCTTC. This encodes CAISEISWNGYTF. The J gene is TRBJ1-2, the V gene TRBV10-3, with D uncertain. The CDR3 contains 13 residues. Germline CDR1 and CDR2: ENHRY and SYGVKD. Trimming removed 2 bases from V and 6 bases from J, with 10 bases in between.

This clonotype was found a few times. The J gene is TRBJ1-1, the V gene TRBV19; 9 positions match TRBD1. Germline V CDR1 and CDR2: LNHDA, SQIVND (reference sequence). J was trimmed by 4 bases and V by 4 bases; bases with no gene match: 4. This CDR3 spans 14 amino acids. The CDR3 nucleotides read TGTGCCAGTAGTACGGGACAGGGAGCCACTGAAGCTTTCTTT. Protein: CASSTGQGATEAFF.

The rearrangement uses TRBV20-1 and TRBJ1-1; 7 nucleotides line up with TRBD1. The germline CDR1 and CDR2 sequences are DFQATT and SNEGSKA (reference sequence). This CDR3 comprises 18 residues. V gave up 0 bases and J gave up 0 bases; unmatched junction bases: 13. This CDR3 is CSARDPGTVNLMNTEAFF. The DNA for the CDR3 is TGCAGTGCTAGAGATCCCGGGACAGTTAACCTTATGAACACTGAAGCTTTCTTT.

Remarks on this clonotype: This likely came from a read error, as a far larger clone is one base away. The chain employs TRBV7-2 and TRBJ2-7; maybe TRBD1 (5 bases). The CDR3 is 14 amino acids. From germline, CDR1 is SGHTA and CDR2 FQGNSA. CDR3 nucleotide sequence: TGTGCCAGCAGCTTAGGCAGGGCCTCCTACGTGCAGTACTTC. It encodes CASSLGRASYVQYF.